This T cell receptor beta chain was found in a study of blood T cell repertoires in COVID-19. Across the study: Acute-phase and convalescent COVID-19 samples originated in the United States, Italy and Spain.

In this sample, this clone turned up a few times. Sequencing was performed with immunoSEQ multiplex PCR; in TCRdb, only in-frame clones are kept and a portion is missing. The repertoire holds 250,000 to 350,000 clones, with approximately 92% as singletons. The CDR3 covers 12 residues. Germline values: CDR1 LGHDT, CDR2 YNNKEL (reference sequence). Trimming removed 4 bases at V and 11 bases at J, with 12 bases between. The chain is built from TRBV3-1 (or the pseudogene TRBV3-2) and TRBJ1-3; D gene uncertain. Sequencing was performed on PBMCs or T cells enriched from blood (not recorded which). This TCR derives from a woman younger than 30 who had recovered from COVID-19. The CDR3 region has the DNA TGTGCCAGCAGCCGTTTCCGAGTCCCCATATATTTT. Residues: CASSRFRVPIYF.